The 28 T cell receptor beta chains presented below share a single source sample, sequenced in a study of early T cells in non-severe SARS-CoV-2 infection. Via MiXCR, TCRdb re-called the 5' RACE reads, giving one row per CDR3 protein. There are 45,000 to 55,000 distinct CDR3 sequences in the sample; approximately 6.7% occur only once, and 3% to 4% lies in the top ten. The sequenced sample consisted of whole blood. Every receptor here comes from an adult who was a healthcare worker with PCR-confirmed SARS-CoV-2 infection or an uninfected control (not recorded which).

This clonotype was seen at least ten times. This chain links TRBV9 with TRBJ1-2; TRBD1 is a possible D gene (5 bases). Trimming took off 2 bases at V and 8 bases at J, with 13 bases between the two ends. This CDR3 spans 13 amino acids. CDR1 is SGDLS, CDR2 YYNGEE, per germline. The DNA for the CDR3 is TGTGCCAGCAGCGTGGGGCAGCTAGACGGCTACACCTTC. Protein product: CASSVGQLDGYTF.

This clonotype showed up many times. The rearrangement uses TRBV7-2 and TRBJ1-5; D is unresolved. CDR3 length: 15 amino acids. CDR1 and CDR2 (germline): SGHTA, FQGNSA. V was cut by 0 bases and J by 1 base, with 7 bases left in between. The CDR3 region is CASSLALRSNQPQHF. The CDR3 nucleotides are TGTGCCAGCAGCTTAGCGTTAAGAAGCAATCAGCCCCAGCATTTT.

This clonotype came up many times. The genes are TRBV2 and TRBJ2-4; a possible D gene is TRBD1 (6 bases). Between the trimmed V and J ends, which lost 4 bases and 1 base, there was a span of 11 bases. The CDR3 length is 15 residues. Germline V gene sequence: CDR1 SNHLY, CDR2 FYNNEI. CDR3 residues: CASSAGQGAKNIQYF. The CDR3, as DNA: TGTGCCAGCAGTGCCGGGCAGGGGGCCAAAAACATTCAGTACTTC.

This clonotype was counted many times. V is TRBV30 and J is TRBJ1-2; a weak D match, TRBD1 (5 bases). This CDR3 has 14 residues. Trimming took 0 bases from V and 7 from J, leaving 15 bases between them. Germline CDR1 is GTSNPN and CDR2 is SVGIG (reference sequence). This CDR3 reads CAWSVGGGSAGYTF. For the CDR3, the DNA is TGTGCCTGGAGTGTTGGCGGGGGTTCGGCTGGCTACACCTTC.

V gene TRBV2 combines with J gene TRBJ2-2; 9 bases are shared with TRBD2. Trimming removed 6 bases from V and 6 bases from J; junction bases left unmatched: 17. This CDR3 comprises 18 residues. Germline V gene data show CDR1 as SNHLY and CDR2 as FYNNEI. CDR3 region: CASRPDRGGALNAGELFF. The CDR3 region has the DNA TGTGCCAGCAGGCCCGACCGCGGGGGGGCGTTAAATGCCGGGGAGCTGTTTTTT.

This clonotype occurred many times. The rearrangement links TRBV7-2 to TRBJ1-1; perhaps TRBD1 as D (5 bases). Germline V gene sequence: CDR1 SGHTA, CDR2 FQGNSA. The CDR3 sequence is 16 residues long. Deletions cut 1 base from V and 1 base from J, with 13 bases between. DNA of the CDR3: TGTGCCAGCAGCTTAGATGGTACGGGGACGAACACTGAAGCTTTCTTT. Residues: CASSLDGTGTNTEAFF.

Many counts were recorded for this clonotype. The chain employs TRBV19 and TRBJ2-7; 8 nucleotides agree with TRBD1. Germline trimming cut 4 bases from V and 3 bases from J; bases unmatched to any gene: 5. The CDR3 totals 14 residues. Per germline, CDR1 LNHDA and CDR2 SQIVND (reference sequence). The DNA of the CDR3 is TGTGCCAGTAGTACCAGACAGGGGATCTACGAGCAGTACTTC. Translation gives CASSTRQGIYEQYF.

The chain links TRBV5-4 to TRBJ2-3; the D call may be TRBD1 or TRBD2 (6 bases each). The germline V gene encodes CDR1 SGHNT and CDR2 YYREEE (reference sequence). Trimming took off 4 bases at V and 0 bases at J, with 18 bases between the two ends. The CDR3 is 17 amino acids. The CDR3 loop reads CASSPAGQILSTDTQYF. The CDR3 coding sequence is TGTGCCAGCAGCCCGGCGGGACAAATACTTAGCACAGATACGCAGTATTTT.

This clonotype has a handful of counts. The chain recombines TRBV7-6 with TRBJ2-5, with D possibly being TRBD2 (6 bases). Germline-derived CDR1 and CDR2 are SGHVS and FNYEAQ. V lost 3 bases and J 6 bases, leaving 14 bases between the germline ends. The CDR3 contains 14 residues. In nucleotides, the CDR3 is TGTGCCAGCAGCTTCGAACTAGCCAGGCAGACCCAGTACTTC. Encoded protein: CASSFELARQTQYF.

This clonotype has a count of ten or more. The chain employs TRBV11-2 and TRBJ2-7; the D call may be TRBD1 or TRBD2 (6 bases each). The CDR3 is made up of 14 amino acids. Germline CDR1 SGHAT, CDR2 FQNNGV. Trimming shortened V by 5 bases and J by 6 bases, and 17 bases separated the two germline ends. CDR3 coding DNA: TGTGCCAGCAGCCTGGACAGAGAGGGGGGCGAGCAGTACTTC. This gives the protein CASSLDREGGEQYF.

This clonotype came up many times. The junction differs from germline at one of its ends, possibly a read error. This chain connects TRBV12-3 or TRBV12-4 to TRBJ2-3; D is ambiguous. CDR3 length equals 12 residues. This chain's CDR3 is CASRISRDTQYF. The CDR3 region has the DNA TGTGCCAGCAGGATTAGCAGAGATACGCAGTATTTT.

This clonotype was seen only a few times. The rearrangement joins TRBV6-1 to TRBJ1-5; D remains ambiguous. V lost 8 bases, J lost 0 bases, and 11 bases lay in between. The CDR3 is 14 residues long. Germline V gene lookup returns CDR1 MNHNS and CDR2 SASEGT. CDR3 in amino acids: CASVIDGSNQPQHF. In DNA, the CDR3 is TGTGCCAGCGTAATCGACGGTAGCAATCAGCCCCAGCATTTT.

This clonotype was recorded once. The chain links TRBV5-1 to TRBJ2-7; TRBD1 agrees at 10 bases. The CDR3 runs 14 residues. Trimming removed 4 bases from V and 6 bases from J; junction bases left unmatched: 7. Germline CDR1 reads SGHRS; CDR2 reads YFSETQ. The CDR3 region is CASSDGQGDFEQYF. DNA of the CDR3: TGCGCCAGCAGCGACGGACAGGGGGATTTCGAGCAGTACTTC.

This chain joins TRBV6-2 or TRBV6-3 and TRBJ2-7, with a possible D match to TRBD1 (6 bases). V was clipped by 6 bases and J by 6 bases, with 18 bases between them. CDR1 and CDR2 (germline): MNHEY, SVGEGT. The CDR3 consists of 14 residues. Here the CDR3 DNA reads TGTGCCAGCAGGATGCCGGAGACAGGACTCGAGCAGTACTTC. Translation gives CASRMPETGLEQYF.

This clonotype turned up a few times. Sequence at one end of the junction differs from germline and may be a read error. The V and J genes are TRBV5-6 and TRBJ2-1, with TRBD1 matching 9 bases. There are 14 residues in the CDR3. From germline, CDR1 is SGHDT and CDR2 YYEEEE. CDR3 in amino acids: CASSGDRGYIEQFF. The CDR3, as DNA: TGTGCCAGCAGCGGAGACAGGGGGTACATTGAGCAGTTCTTC.

This clonotype was seen repeatedly, ten times or more. DNA of the CDR3: TGCGCCAGCAGCCAAGGGGGACAGGGGGCGGTGAATGAGCAGTTCTTC. Amino acid sequence: CASSQGGQGAVNEQFF. The genes are TRBV4-3 and TRBJ2-1, with 12 bases matching TRBD1. The CDR3 extends over 16 amino acids. Germline-derived CDR1 and CDR2 are LGHNA and YSLEER. V shed 1 base, J shed 7 bases, and the junction held 5 bases outside the gene matches.

The chain combines TRBV5-1 with TRBJ2-1, with a weak D call TRBD1 (6 bases). V was shortened by 3 bases and J by 2 bases, with 12 bases between the two germline ends. The germline V gene encodes CDR1 SGHRS and CDR2 YFSETQ. There are 15 residues in the CDR3. The CDR3 bases are TGCGCCAGCAGCTACTCGACAGGTACCTACAATGAGCAGTTCTTC. Protein product: CASSYSTGTYNEQFF.

This clonotype has ten or more counts. This chain joins TRBV6-6 and TRBJ1-6, with D unresolved. The CDR3 totals 17 residues. The germline CDR1 and CDR2 sequences are MNHNY and SVGAGI (reference sequence). Trimming stripped 5 bases from V and 2 bases from J, with 16 bases between. DNA for the CDR3: TGTGCCAGCAGTCACCTTGGGGATAAGGCCTATAATTCACCCCTCCACTTT. Its translation: CASSHLGDKAYNSPLHF.

This rearrangement joins TRBV4-1 to TRBJ2-1; D call uncertain. Trimming took off 4 bases at V and 7 bases at J, with 8 bases between the two ends. Germline V gives CDR1 MGHRA, CDR2 YSYEKL. This CDR3 has 12 residues. The CDR3 DNA follows: TGCGCCAGCAGCCTGTCGAGGAATGAGCAGTTCTTC. It translates to CASSLSRNEQFF.

This clonotype has a count of ten or more. This chain links TRBV7-2 with TRBJ1-4; 8 nucleotides line up with TRBD1. V lost 2 bases to trimming and J lost 7 bases; unmatched junction nucleotides: 6. Germline assignment: CDR1 SGHTA and CDR2 FQGNSA. The CDR3 runs to 15 residues. Here the CDR3 DNA reads TGTGCCAGCAGCTTAAGGACAGGGCCGGGTGAAAAACTGTTTTTT. It yields the protein CASSLRTGPGEKLFF.

This clonotype occurred many times. The chain uses TRBV6-2 or TRBV6-3 and TRBJ2-1; 11 positions match TRBD1. Trimming at V came to 5 bases and at J to 7 bases, leaving 7 bases not matched to a gene. The length of the CDR3 is 15 residues. Germline assignment: CDR1 MNHEY and CDR2 SVGEGT. The CDR3 protein is CASSDGTGGFNEQFF. CDR3 bases: TGTGCCAGCAGTGACGGGACAGGGGGTTTTAATGAGCAGTTCTTC.

The V call is TRBV28, the J call TRBJ1-4; a weak D match, TRBD1 (5 bases). Germline CDR1 reads MDHEN; CDR2 reads SYDVKM. CDR3 length: 15 residues. Deletions cut 5 bases from V and 6 bases from J, with 16 bases between. CDR3 sequence (DNA): TGTGCCAGCAGTGCCGGGGGGACGGAAGATGAAAAACTGTTTTTT. The encoded protein is CASSAGGTEDEKLFF.

This clonotype was seen a handful of times. The chain carries TRBV7-2 and TRBJ2-5, with D hard to call. This CDR3 spans 17 amino acids. Germline values: CDR1 SGHTA, CDR2 FQGNSA. Trimming took 1 base from V and 0 from J, leaving 15 bases between them. The CDR3 DNA reads as TGTGCCAGCAGCTTAGTGGCGTCGGGCCAGAACCAAGAGACCCAGTACTTC. It specifies CASSLVASGQNQETQYF.

This clonotype was observed a handful of times. Its ends do not fully match the called genes, so a read error is possible. This chain links TRBV20-1 with TRBJ2-1; TRBD1 or TRBD2 may be the D gene (5 bases each). The germline V gene has CDR1 DFQATT and CDR2 SNEGSKA (reference sequence). The CDR3 has 12 amino acids. CDR3 in DNA: TGCAGCGCTATATTAAGCCGGGACCAGCGGTTCTTC. It specifies CSAILSRDQRFF.

This clonotype has ten or more counts. The chain couples TRBV7-9 to TRBJ1-2; no clear D. CDR1 is SEHNR, CDR2 FQNEAQ, per germline (reference sequence). The CDR3 extends over 13 amino acids. Trimming left V 5 bases short and J 8 bases short, with 15 bases between. The CDR3 nucleotides are TGTGCCAGCAGCCCCAGTCAAGGAACCGGCTACACCTTC. The encoded protein is CASSPSQGTGYTF.

In this sample, this clonotype turned up many times. The genes are TRBV7-6 and TRBJ2-2; the match to TRBD1 covers 11 bases. Germline-derived CDR1 and CDR2 are SGHVS and FNYEAQ. This CDR3 has 15 residues. Trimming cost V 5 bases and J 6 bases; bases outside gene matches: 5. For the CDR3, the DNA is TGTGCCAGCAGCCGGACAGGGGGCGAGGCCGGGGAGCTGTTTTTT. Its translation is CASSRTGGEAGELFF.

Many counts were recorded for this clonotype. In DNA form, the CDR3 reads TGTGCCAGCAGTTACTCGTCAGCCTCTAGTTTTGGCTACACCTTC. Translation gives CASSYSSASSFGYTF. The J gene is TRBJ1-2, the V gene TRBV6-5; D is unresolved. There are 15 residues in the CDR3. Per the germline V gene, CDR1 is MNHEY and CDR2 is SVGAGI. Between the trimmed V and J ends, which lost 0 bases and 7 bases, there was a span of 15 bases.

This clonotype appeared many times. The V and J genes are TRBV20-1 and TRBJ1-6; possible D gene TRBD1, 5 bases. The V end was cut by 3 bases, the J end by 9 bases, with 12 bases between. Germline assignment: CDR1 DFQATT and CDR2 SNEGSKA (reference sequence). CDR3 length equals 13 residues. The CDR3 is CSASAGTGSPLHF. CDR3 sequence (DNA): TGCAGTGCTAGTGCAGGCACAGGTTCACCCCTCCACTTT.